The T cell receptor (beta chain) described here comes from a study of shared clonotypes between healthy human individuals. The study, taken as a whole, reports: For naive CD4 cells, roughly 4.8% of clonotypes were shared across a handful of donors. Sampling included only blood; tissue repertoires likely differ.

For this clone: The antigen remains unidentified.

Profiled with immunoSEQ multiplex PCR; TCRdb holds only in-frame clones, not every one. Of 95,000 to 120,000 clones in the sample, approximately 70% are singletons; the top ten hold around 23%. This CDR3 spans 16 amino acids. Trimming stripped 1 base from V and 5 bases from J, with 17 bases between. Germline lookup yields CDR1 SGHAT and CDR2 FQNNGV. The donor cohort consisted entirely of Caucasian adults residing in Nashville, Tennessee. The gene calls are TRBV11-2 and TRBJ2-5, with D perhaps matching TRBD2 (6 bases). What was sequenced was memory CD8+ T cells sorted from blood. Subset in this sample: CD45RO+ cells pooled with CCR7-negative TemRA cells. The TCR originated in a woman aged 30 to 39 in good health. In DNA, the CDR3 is TGTGCCAGCAGCTTAGTTGGCGGGATCGGAGAGGAGACCCAGTACTTC. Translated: CASSLVGGIGEETQYF.